The rows below give T cell receptor beta chains drawn from one sample of a study of blood T cell repertoires in COVID-19. Method: immunoSEQ multiplex PCR; TCRdb's copy keeps in-frame clones and lacks some. The sample has 150,000 to 200,000 clones, roughly 77% seen once. Sequenced input: peripheral blood. The receptors derive from a woman in her thirties or forties with COVID-19, enrolled during active disease. The CDR3 runs from the conserved cysteine through the conserved F or W. The order of the fields is D gene, J gene, V gene, clone size, CDR3 DNA, CDR3 protein. The D gene is left open where the match is weak. Size is stated for part of the rows, as once, few or many counts, or as a class when the clone is expanded.

d_gene: TRBD1; j_gene: TRBJ1-2; v_gene: TRBV5-4; abundance: -; CDR3nt: TGTGCCAGCAGCTGGCTGGACAGGGGGGACTATGGCTACACCTTC; CDR3aa: CASSWLDRGDYGYTF
d_gene: TRBD1; j_gene: TRBJ1-3; v_gene: TRBV7-9; abundance: few; CDR3nt: TGTGCCAGCAGCTTAGCGATACAGGGGGCGCGAGGAAACACCATATATTTT; CDR3aa: CASSLAIQGARGNTIYF
d_gene: TRBD2; j_gene: TRBJ2-3; v_gene: TRBV11-3; abundance: -; CDR3nt: TGTGCCAGCAGCCTCCAGCGGGGGGGCTGGGATAATACGCAGTATTTT; CDR3aa: CASSLQRGGWDNTQYF
d_gene: -; j_gene: TRBJ2-1; v_gene: TRBV14; abundance: -; CDR3nt: TGTGCCAGCACCATTAATACGGTCGGTCATGAGCAGTTCTTC; CDR3aa: CASTINTVGHEQFF
d_gene: TRBD2; j_gene: TRBJ2-1; v_gene: TRBV19; abundance: -; CDR3nt: TGTGCCAGTAGTCTTGAGACTAGCGTTAACAATGAGCAGTTCTTC; CDR3aa: CASSLETSVNNEQFF
d_gene: -; j_gene: TRBJ1-5; v_gene: TRBV30; abundance: -; CDR3nt: TGTGCCTGGAGTGTACCTGGGGCAGTTAGCAATCAGCCCCAGCATTTT; CDR3aa: CAWSVPGAVSNQPQHF
d_gene: -; j_gene: TRBJ2-5; v_gene: TRBV6-6; abundance: -; CDR3nt: TGTGCCAGCAGTCGACAGACTCCTGTAATCCAAGAGACCCAGTACTTC; CDR3aa: CASSRQTPVIQETQYF
d_gene: TRBD1; j_gene: TRBJ2-6; v_gene: TRBV27; abundance: -; CDR3nt: TGTGCCAGCAGTTTAAGGACAGGGGGGCTTGGCTCTGGGGCCAACGTCCTGACTTTC; CDR3aa: CASSLRTGGLGSGANVLTF
d_gene: -; j_gene: TRBJ2-1; v_gene: TRBV11-1; abundance: once; CDR3nt: TGTGCCAGCAGTTCCGTACTGCAGGGGGGATACAATGAGCAGTTCTTC; CDR3aa: CASSSVLQGGYNEQFF
d_gene: TRBD2; j_gene: TRBJ2-7; v_gene: TRBV5-6; abundance: -; CDR3nt: TGTGCCAGCAGCTTGCGGGAGGCGCAGTACTTC; CDR3aa: CASSLREAQYF
d_gene: -; j_gene: TRBJ2-5; v_gene: TRBV2; abundance: -; CDR3nt: TGTGCCAGCAGTCCATTAGAGACCCAGTACTTC; CDR3aa: CASSPLETQYF
d_gene: TRBD1; j_gene: TRBJ2-7; v_gene: TRBV10-3; abundance: -; CDR3nt: TGTGCCACCGGGGAGACAGGGGGCAGTTACGAGCAGTACTTC; CDR3aa: CATGETGGSYEQYF
d_gene: TRBD1; j_gene: TRBJ2-7; v_gene: TRBV6-5; abundance: -; CDR3nt: TGTGCCAGCAGTTACGGGACAGGGGTTCTCTACGAGCAGTACTTC; CDR3aa: CASSYGTGVLYEQYF
d_gene: -; j_gene: TRBJ1-6; v_gene: TRBV30; abundance: -; CDR3nt: TGTGCCTGGAACCCAAGCGACAGGAGGTGGTCACCCCTCCACTTT; CDR3aa: CAWNPSDRRWSPLHF
d_gene: -; j_gene: TRBJ2-1; v_gene: TRBV7-2; abundance: -; CDR3nt: TGTGCCAGCAGCCCCCAAGTAGATGAGCAGTTCTTC; CDR3aa: CASSPQVDEQFF
d_gene: TRBD2; j_gene: TRBJ2-1; v_gene: TRBV28; abundance: -; CDR3nt: TGTGCCAGCAGTACTAGCGGCCTTTACAATGAGCAGTTCTTC; CDR3aa: CASSTSGLYNEQFF
d_gene: -; j_gene: TRBJ2-4; v_gene: TRBV10-2; abundance: -; CDR3nt: TGCGCCAGCAGTGAGTCAGGAGTTCGAAACATTCAGTACTTC; CDR3aa: CASSESGVRNIQYF
d_gene: TRBD1; j_gene: TRBJ1-2; v_gene: TRBV5-4; abundance: -; CDR3nt: TGTGCCAGCAGCCCCACCCGGGACAGCTATGGCTACACCTTC; CDR3aa: CASSPTRDSYGYTF
d_gene: TRBD2; j_gene: TRBJ2-5; v_gene: TRBV2; abundance: -; CDR3nt: TGTGCCAGCGGCGGGTGGAGCGGGAGCCCCAGGGAGACCCAGTACTTC; CDR3aa: CASGGWSGSPRETQYF
d_gene: TRBD1; j_gene: TRBJ1-1; v_gene: TRBV5-4; abundance: -; CDR3nt: TGTGCCGGCCGACAGGGGCCCATGAACACTGAAGCTTTCTTT; CDR3aa: CAGRQGPMNTEAFF
d_gene: -; j_gene: TRBJ1-5; v_gene: TRBV7-8; abundance: -; CDR3nt: TGTGCCAGCAGCATCGACGGAGATCAGCCCCAGCATTTT; CDR3aa: CASSIDGDQPQHF
d_gene: TRBD2; j_gene: TRBJ2-1; v_gene: TRBV5-4; abundance: -; CDR3nt: TGTGCCAGCAACTTTGGGACTAGCGGGAGGTCGTCCTACAATGAGCAGTTCTTC; CDR3aa: CASNFGTSGRSSYNEQFF
d_gene: -; j_gene: TRBJ2-7; v_gene: TRBV27; abundance: -; CDR3nt: TGTGCCAGCAGTTTAAGTCAGGGGCCCTACGAGCAGTACTTC; CDR3aa: CASSLSQGPYEQYF
d_gene: TRBD2; j_gene: TRBJ2-2; v_gene: TRBV10-3; abundance: -; CDR3nt: TGTGCCATCAGTGAGCCGAGAGCGGGAACGGACACCGGGGAGCTGTTTTTT; CDR3aa: CAISEPRAGTDTGELFF
d_gene: -; j_gene: TRBJ1-6; v_gene: TRBV18; abundance: -; CDR3nt: TGTGCCAGCTCACCAAGAAGGACAGATCCAAATTCACCCCTCCACTTT; CDR3aa: CASSPRRTDPNSPLHF
d_gene: TRBD1; j_gene: TRBJ1-2; v_gene: TRBV7-6; abundance: -; CDR3nt: TGTGCCAGCAGCTCGACAGGGAGTAGGAGCTACACCTTC; CDR3aa: CASSSTGSRSYTF
d_gene: -; j_gene: TRBJ2-1; v_gene: TRBV29-1; abundance: -; CDR3nt: TGCAGCGTTGATCAAAATGAGCAGTTCTTC; CDR3aa: CSVDQNEQFF
d_gene: -; j_gene: TRBJ2-3; v_gene: TRBV7-9; abundance: -; CDR3nt: TGTGCCAGCAGCTCACAGGGTGGGAGGGGCAGGAATACGCAGTATTTT; CDR3aa: CASSSQGGRGRNTQYF
d_gene: TRBD1; j_gene: TRBJ1-5; v_gene: TRBV10-3; abundance: -; CDR3nt: TGTGCCATCAGTGACCAGGACAGGAACGGGCAGCCCCAGCATTTT; CDR3aa: CAISDQDRNGQPQHF
d_gene: TRBD1; j_gene: TRBJ2-2; v_gene: TRBV19; abundance: few; CDR3nt: TGTGCCAGTAGTTTTTACAGGGGATCGAGCACCGGGGAGCTGTTTTTT; CDR3aa: CASSFYRGSSTGELFF
d_gene: -; j_gene: TRBJ1-5; v_gene: TRBV19; abundance: -; CDR3nt: TGTGCCAGTAGTAGGGGCGGAAGCCGGGTCGATCAGCCCCAGCATTTT; CDR3aa: CASSRGGSRVDQPQHF
d_gene: TRBD1; j_gene: TRBJ1-6; v_gene: TRBV19; abundance: many; CDR3nt: TGTGCCAGTAGCCTGACAGGGGCGGGAGATTCACCCCTCCACTTT; CDR3aa: CASSLTGAGDSPLHF
d_gene: -; j_gene: TRBJ1-5; v_gene: TRBV4-1; abundance: few; CDR3nt: TGCGCCAGCAGCCAAGAAGGCGGCAGGGTGAATCAGCCCCAGCATTTT; CDR3aa: CASSQEGGRVNQPQHF
d_gene: -; j_gene: TRBJ1-1; v_gene: TRBV7-9; abundance: many; CDR3nt: TGTGCCAGCAGCCCGTGGAGGGGTAGGACAAGTGAAGCTTTCTTT; CDR3aa: CASSPWRGRTSEAFF
d_gene: -; j_gene: TRBJ2-7; v_gene: TRBV18; abundance: -; CDR3nt: TGTGCCAGCTCACCACCGCTGGGGGCCGAGCAGTACTTC; CDR3aa: CASSPPLGAEQYF
d_gene: TRBD1; j_gene: TRBJ2-1; v_gene: TRBV4-2; abundance: -; CDR3nt: TGTGCCAGCAGCGCACGACAGGGGCCCAATGAGCAGTTCTTC; CDR3aa: CASSARQGPNEQFF
d_gene: TRBD1; j_gene: TRBJ1-3; v_gene: TRBV4-3; abundance: -; CDR3nt: TGCGCCAGCAGCCAACTCAGGGGGCTAGGAAACACCATATATTTT; CDR3aa: CASSQLRGLGNTIYF
d_gene: -; j_gene: TRBJ2-3; v_gene: TRBV10-1; abundance: -; CDR3nt: TGCGCCAGCATCCGGGAGCGTCTCCGGGAAGGGACAGATACGCAGTATTTT; CDR3aa: CASIRERLREGTDTQYF
d_gene: TRBD2; j_gene: TRBJ2-3; v_gene: TRBV3-1/TRBV3-2; abundance: -; CDR3nt: TGTGCCAGCAGCCAAGTCAGTCGGGGGACTATAGGCACAGATACGCAGTATTTT; CDR3aa: CASSQVSRGTIGTDTQYF
d_gene: TRBD2; j_gene: TRBJ2-5; v_gene: TRBV27; abundance: -; CDR3nt: TGTGCCAGCAGCAACCTTCTCCGCGGGGGGAGCGGGGAGACCCAGTACTTC; CDR3aa: CASSNLLRGGSGETQYF
d_gene: TRBD1; j_gene: TRBJ1-6; v_gene: TRBV6-5; abundance: -; CDR3nt: TGTGCCAGCAGTCCGGGACAGGTGGAGGGTTCACCCCTCCACTTT; CDR3aa: CASSPGQVEGSPLHF
d_gene: TRBD2; j_gene: TRBJ2-3; v_gene: TRBV5-4; abundance: -; CDR3nt: TGTGCCAGCAGCCCCGGGACTAGCGGGAGTGATACGCAGTATTTT; CDR3aa: CASSPGTSGSDTQYF
d_gene: TRBD1; j_gene: TRBJ2-7; v_gene: TRBV6-5; abundance: -; CDR3nt: TGTGCCAGCAGGAGAGACAGGGGACGGCAGTACTTC; CDR3aa: CASRRDRGRQYF
d_gene: TRBD2; j_gene: TRBJ2-3; v_gene: TRBV5-4; abundance: -; CDR3nt: TGTGCCAGCAGCTTGGCCGGACTAGCGGGAGCAGATACGCAGTATTTT; CDR3aa: CASSLAGLAGADTQYF